Each of the 29 T cell receptor beta chains below was sequenced from the same sample in a study of cytomegalovirus exposure and HLA in healthy donors. The PCR was carried out with 60 Vbeta primers and 13 Jbeta primers. Using immunoSEQ multiplex PCR, the repertoire was profiled, and TCRdb retains in-frame clones only, with some absent. The data hold about 120,000 clones, with over 65% observed a single time. The sequencing sample was made of PBMCs. Receptor source: a woman aged 40-49 years in good health and CMV-seropositive.

V and J are TRBV19 and TRBJ1-5; 9 nucleotides match TRBD1. With 0 bases clipped from V and 7 bases from J, the junction kept 10 bases outside the gene matches. The germline V gene encodes CDR1 LNHDA and CDR2 SQIVND (reference sequence). This CDR3 contains 17 residues. The CDR3 loop reads CASSIDRAQGAEQPQHF. DNA for the CDR3: TGTGCCAGTAGTATAGATAGGGCACAGGGGGCCGAACAGCCCCAGCATTTT.

The chain links TRBV25-1 to TRBJ2-5; D is uncertain. From germline, CDR1 is MGHDK and CDR2 SYGVNS. This CDR3 spans 15 amino acids. V was cut by 7 bases and J by 1 base, with 16 bases left in between. The CDR3 protein is CASTKGVKFQETQYF. The CDR3 DNA reads as TGTGCCAGCACCAAAGGAGTTAAGTTCCAAGAGACCCAGTACTTC.

The V call is TRBV19, the J call TRBJ1-5; D is possibly TRBD1 (5 bases). This CDR3 has 12 amino acids. The V gene lost 8 bases and the J gene lost 5 bases, with 10 bases spanning the gap. Germline V gives CDR1 LNHDA, CDR2 SQIVND (reference sequence). CDR3 coding DNA: TGTGCCAGTCGGTGGGGGGATCAGCCCCAGCATTTT. Translating it yields CASRWGDQPQHF.

Concerning this clone: Other DNA sequences in this specimen translate into the identical CDR3. The genes are TRBV5-1 and TRBJ2-3; 13 nucleotides match TRBD2. This CDR3 region has 16 residues. CDR1 and CDR2 from the germline V gene are SGHRS and YFSETQ. The junction had 3 bases not matched to a gene; V was cut back by 4 bases and J by 1 base. CDR3 DNA: TGCGCCAGCAGCCCCGGACTAGCGGGAGGCACAGATACGCAGTATTTT. Protein product: CASSPGLAGGTDTQYF.

The V gene is TRBV2, the J gene TRBJ2-7, with 10 bases aligning to TRBD2. CDR3 length equals 15 residues. V lost 7 bases and J lost 0; bases outside the gene matches: 6. CDR1 and CDR2 (germline): SNHLY, FYNNEI. This chain's CDR3 is CASTRSSGSSYEQYF. The CDR3, as DNA: TGTGCCAGCACTCGATCTAGCGGGAGCTCCTACGAGCAGTACTTC. Full variable domain (rest looked up from reference TRBV2 and TRBJ2-7): EPEVTQTPSHQVTQMGQEVILRCVPISNHLYFYWYRQILGQKVEFLVSFYNNEISEKSEIFDDQFSVERPDGSNFTLKIRSTKLEDSAMYFCASTRSSGSSYEQYFGPGTRLTVT.

This rearrangement joins TRBV5-1 to TRBJ2-3, with D hard to call. V was trimmed by 3 bases and J by 1 base, leaving 15 bases between them. Germline CDR1 SGHRS, CDR2 YFSETQ. This CDR3 has 16 amino acids. DNA for the CDR3: TGCGCCAGCAGCTCCGGGTCAGCCGGAGGCACAGATACGCAGTATTTT. Its translation: CASSSGSAGGTDTQYF.

The genes are TRBV30 and TRBJ2-6; tentative D call: TRBD2 (6 bases). CDR1 is GTSNPN, CDR2 SVGIG, per germline (reference sequence). V gave up 3 bases and J gave up 2 bases, with 11 bases separating them. The CDR3 is made up of 15 amino acids. The CDR3 spells CAWRGGTAGANVLTF. The CDR3 nucleotides read TGTGCCTGGAGAGGAGGGACGGCTGGGGCCAACGTCCTGACTTTC.

The CDR3 DNA is TGTGCCACCAGCAGAGGCGGTAGCGGGGGGTTACCCTACGAGCAGTACTTC. It specifies CATSRGGSGGLPYEQYF. V gene TRBV15 combines with J gene TRBJ2-7, with TRBD2 matching over 10 bases. The V gene end was trimmed by 1 base and the J gene end by 2 bases; junction bases not matched to a gene: 8. The germline V gene has CDR1 LNHNV and CDR2 YYDKDF (reference sequence). The CDR3 runs to 17 residues.

The J gene is TRBJ2-1, the V gene TRBV5-5; TRBD1 aligns across 7 bases. Germline CDR1 is SGHKS and CDR2 is YYEKEE (reference sequence). The V segment lost 5 bases and the J segment 0 bases; nucleotides outside the gene matches: 8. The CDR3 runs 16 residues. CDR3 amino acids: CASSTGTESSYNEQFF. As DNA, the CDR3 is TGTGCCAGCAGTACAGGGACAGAAAGCTCCTACAATGAGCAGTTCTTC.

For the CDR3, the DNA is TGCGCCAGCAGCTTGGAGGGGGCAAATTCACCCCTCCACTTT. Translation: CASSLEGANSPLHF. This sequence joins TRBV5-1 and TRBJ1-6; 7 positions agree with TRBD1. J lost 7 bases, V lost 0 bases, and 1 base had no gene match. The germline CDR1 and CDR2 sequences are SGHRS and YFSETQ. The length of the CDR3 is 14 residues. Combining the CDR3 with reference TRBV5-1 and TRBJ1-6 gives the whole variable domain KAGVTQTPRYLIKTRGQQVTLSCSPISGHRSVSWYQQTPGQGLQFLFEYFSETQRNKGNFPGRFSGRQFSNSRSEMNVSTLELGDSALYLCASSLEGANSPLHFGNGTRLTVT.

This clone was recorded a few times. The rearrangement joins TRBV7-9 to TRBJ1-2, with TRBD1 as a possible D gene (6 bases). This CDR3 spans 15 amino acids. Germline-derived CDR1 and CDR2 are SEHNR and FQNEAQ (reference sequence). The V gene lost 4 bases and the J gene lost 7 bases, with 19 bases spanning the gap. Written as DNA, the CDR3 is TGTGCCAGCAGCTCAGGACAGACAGGAATTGGTGGCTACACCTTC. It encodes CASSSGQTGIGGYTF.

V and J are TRBV7-9 and TRBJ1-2, with 7 bases that match TRBD1. CDR1 is SEHNR, CDR2 FQNEAQ, per germline (reference sequence). The length of the CDR3 is 15 residues. The ends lost 4 bases at V and 8 bases at J; junction bases unmatched: 13. CDR3 coding DNA: TGTGCCAGCAGCTCGGGACAGCCAGATGGGGGGGGCTACACCTTC. Translation: CASSSGQPDGGGYTF.

The chain combines TRBV27 with TRBJ2-7; TRBD1 aligns across 9 bases. The germline gives CDR1 MNHEY, CDR2 SMNVEV (reference sequence). This CDR3 has 15 amino acids. V lost 0 bases to trimming and J lost 1 base; unmatched junction nucleotides: 1. The CDR3 nucleotides read TGTGCCAGCAGTTTATCGGGACAGGGATCCTACGAGCAGTACTTC. Its protein product is CASSLSGQGSYEQYF.

The V gene is TRBV6-5, the J gene TRBJ2-5; the match to TRBD2 covers 10 bases. The end of the DNA aligns better with TRBJ2-7, so the J call may be wrong. The CDR3 sequence is 13 residues long. Per germline, CDR1 MNHEY and CDR2 SVGAGI. CDR3 nucleotides: TGTGCCAGCGCCCGGACTAGCGGAAACGAGCAGTACTTC. Translating gives CASARTSGNEQYF.

CDR3 in amino acids: CASSPFGVTGELFF. In DNA, the CDR3 is TGTGCCAGCTCACCATTTGGAGTCACCGGGGAGCTGTTTTTT. The rearrangement joins TRBV18 to TRBJ2-2; D not resolved. V dropped 2 bases and J dropped 4 bases, with 8 bases sitting between them. The length of the CDR3 is 14 residues. The germline CDR1 and CDR2 sequences are KGHSH and LQKENI.

This chain links TRBV4-2 with TRBJ1-2; TRBD1 might be the D (5 bases). CDR3 length: 15 residues. Trimming took 0 bases from V and 6 from J, leaving 14 bases between them. Germline-derived CDR1 and CDR2 are LGHNA and YNFKEQ. The CDR3 region is CASSQDRQGGNGYTF. DNA of the CDR3: TGTGCCAGCAGCCAAGATAGGCAGGGAGGAAATGGCTACACCTTC.

This chain uses TRBV10-1 with TRBJ2-2; 9 bases match TRBD1. V gave up 10 bases and J gave up 7 bases; unmatched junction bases: 7. This CDR3 is 13 amino acids long. The germline CDR1 and CDR2 sequences are WNHNN and SYGVQD (reference sequence). Here the CDR3 DNA reads TGCGCCAACCAGGGACAGGGAGGCGGGGAGCTGTTTTTT. This encodes CANQGQGGGELFF.

The chain combines TRBV30 with TRBJ2-2; D unclear. The CDR3 length is 15 residues. Between the trimmed V and J ends, which lost 3 bases and 5 bases, there was a span of 16 bases. In germline, CDR1 is GTSNPN, CDR2 SVGIG (reference sequence). CDR3 loop: CAWSIAPTRTGELFF. CDR3 nucleotide sequence: TGTGCCTGGAGCATAGCCCCCACGAGAACCGGGGAGCTGTTTTTT.

The chain carries TRBV30 and TRBJ1-6, with D tentatively TRBD1 (6 bases). This CDR3 region has 15 residues. Trimming removed 3 bases at V and 4 bases at J, with 13 bases between. CDR1 is GTSNPN, CDR2 SVGIG, per germline (reference sequence). CDR3 residues: CAWRSTGGYNSPLHF. As DNA, the CDR3 is TGTGCCTGGAGATCGACAGGAGGTTATAATTCACCCCTCCACTTT.

The chain employs TRBV29-1 and TRBJ1-1, with 10 bases lining up with TRBD1. Trimming at V came to 3 bases and at J to 8 bases, leaving 15 bases not matched to a gene. In germline, CDR1 is SQVTM, CDR2 ANQGSEA. The CDR3 consists of 16 residues. The CDR3: CSVDGPGTGVVREAFF. The CDR3 bases are TGCAGCGTTGACGGACCCGGGACAGGGGTGGTTAGGGAAGCTTTCTTT. Full variable domain (remainder filled in from reference TRBV29-1 and TRBJ1-1): SAVISQKPSRDICQRGTSLTIQCQVDSQVTMMFWYRQQPGQSLTLIATANQGSEATYESGFVIDKFPISRPNLTFSTLTVSNMSPEDSSIYLCSVDGPGTGVVREAFFGQGTRLTVV.

The chain is built from TRBV9 and TRBJ2-7; D call uncertain. Germline CDR1 is SGDLS and CDR2 is YYNGEE. The CDR3 totals 15 residues. Between the trimmed V and J ends, which lost 5 bases and 3 bases, there was a span of 18 bases. CDR3 nucleotides: TGTGCCAGCAGATTGAGGAGCAAAAACAACTACGAGCAGTACTTC. Translated: CASRLRSKNNYEQYF.

The chain recombines TRBV19 with TRBJ2-1; 14 positions agree with TRBD2. Germline V CDR1 and CDR2: LNHDA, SQIVND (reference sequence). CDR3 size: 15 residues. V shed 1 base and J 9 bases; nucleotides not matched to a gene: 2. Here the CDR3 DNA reads TGTGCCAGTAGTATAGGACTAGCGGGAGGGAGTGAGCAGTTCTTC. Translated: CASSIGLAGGSEQFF.

This chain links TRBV5-1 with TRBJ1-1; D gene unclear. Trimming took off 4 bases at V and 0 bases at J, with 10 bases between the two ends. Germline values: CDR1 SGHRS, CDR2 YFSETQ. The CDR3 is made up of 14 amino acids. The CDR3 region is CASSRRDMNTEAFF. CDR3 in DNA: TGCGCCAGCAGCCGGAGGGATATGAACACTGAAGCTTTCTTT. The entire variable domain, with the rest obtained from reference TRBV5-1 and TRBJ1-1, is as follows: KAGVTQTPRYLIKTRGQQVTLSCSPISGHRSVSWYQQTPGQGLQFLFEYFSETQRNKGNFPGRFSGRQFSNSRSEMNVSTLELGDSALYLCASSRRDMNTEAFFGQGTRLTVV.

This CDR3 reads CASSPRGQSGELFF. The CDR3 coding sequence is TGTGCCAGCAGCCCCAGAGGACAATCCGGGGAGCTGTTTTTT. V is TRBV11-1 and J is TRBJ2-2, with D perhaps TRBD1 (5 bases). Looked up from germline, CDR1 is SGHAT and CDR2 is FQDESV (reference sequence). This CDR3 spans 14 amino acids. V lost 5 bases and J lost 6, with 13 bases in between.

Only a few counts were recorded for this clone. The chain combines TRBV28 with TRBJ2-1; 7 nucleotides agree with TRBD2. V lost 8 bases, J lost 6 bases, and 4 bases stayed unmatched. The CDR3 totals 12 residues. CDR1 is MDHEN and CDR2 is SYDVKM in the germline V gene. Written as DNA, the CDR3 is TGTGCCAGCCAAACTAGCGTCAATGAGCAGTTCTTC. Protein: CASQTSVNEQFF. The full variable domain, with the rest looked up from reference TRBV28 and TRBJ2-1, is DVKVTQSSRYLVKRTGEKVFLECVQDMDHENMFWYRQDPGLGLRLIYFSYDVKMKEKGDIPEGYSVSREKKERFSLILESASTNQTSMYLCASQTSVNEQFFGPGTRLTVL.

The chain combines TRBV7-3 with TRBJ2-1; TRBD2 is a possible D gene (6 bases). V was pared by 5 bases and J by 5 bases, with 10 bases between. The length of the CDR3 is 13 residues. CDR1 SGHTA and CDR2 FQGTGA come from the germline V gene. The CDR3 coding sequence is TGTGCCAGCAGCATGCGGGGAAACAATGAGCAGTTCTTC. Amino acids: CASSMRGNNEQFF.

The chain recombines TRBV19 with TRBJ1-2; D perhaps matches TRBD1 (5 bases). V lost 3 bases to trimming and J lost 4 bases, with 12 bases between them. The CDR3 covers 14 residues. CDR1 is LNHDA, CDR2 SQIVND, per germline (reference sequence). The CDR3 nucleotides read TGTGCCAGTAGTATTCTGGGGGACTCCTATGGCTACACCTTC. Its protein is CASSILGDSYGYTF.

V is TRBV7-9 and J is TRBJ2-2, with TRBD2 identical over 8 bases. Per the germline V gene, CDR1 is SEHNR and CDR2 is FQNEAQ (reference sequence). The junction had 8 bases not matched to a gene; V was cut back by 2 bases and J by 6 bases. CDR3 length: 16 residues. This CDR3 is CASSLLAAGESGELFF. The CDR3 region has the DNA TGTGCCAGCAGCTTATTAGCAGCGGGAGAGTCCGGGGAGCTGTTTTTT. Filled out from reference TRBV7-9 and TRBJ2-2, the complete variable domain reads DTGVSQNPRHKITKRGQNVTFRCDPISEHNRLYWYRQTLGQGPEFLTYFQNEAQLEKSRLLSDRFSAERPKGSFSTLEIQRTEQGDSAMYLCASSLLAAGESGELFFGEGSRLTVL.

The V call is TRBV7-2, the J call TRBJ2-2; D uncertain. Germline lookup yields CDR1 SGHTA and CDR2 FQGNSA. Trimming took off 5 bases at V and 2 bases at J, with 12 bases between the two ends. CDR3 length equals 15 residues. The CDR3 reads CASSPLRLNTGELFF. CDR3 nucleotide sequence: TGTGCCAGCAGCCCCCTAAGATTAAACACCGGGGAGCTGTTTTTT. The full variable domain, rest sourced from reference TRBV7-2 and TRBJ2-2, is GAGVSQSPSNKVTEKGKDVELRCDPISGHTALYWYRQSLGQGLEFLIYFQGNSAPDKSGLPSDRFSAERTGGSVSTLTIQRTQQEDSAVYLCASSPLRLNTGELFFGEGSRLTVL.